This note documents a single T cell receptor (beta chain) sequence. This clonotype was counted a few times. The antigen it recognizes is unknown. Base qualities are not at hand, and no much larger clone is one base apart. Taken from cysteine to phenylalanine, the CDR3 has 16 residues. Only the CDR3 DNA stays, 48 bases, in frame from base 1. The V end loses 5 bases and the J end loses 2 bases, and a stretch of 17 bases separates them. Looking up the germline V gene (reference sequence) yields CDR1 SEHNR and CDR2 FQNEAQ. This sample was taken from a study of naive and memory T cell subsets (TCRdb year 2017). Looking at the study overall: An open-source, UMI-based TCR alpha and beta sequencing pipeline was applied to sorted naive and memory peripheral blood T cell subsets. RNA was DNase-treated and reverse transcribed with TCR constant-region primers, mostly using SuperScript III. The results of the functional CMV T cell responses matched the IgG serology results in every case.

Beyond this particular receptor, the publication reports: A power law was followed by TCR abundance, with an exponent that differed between naive and memory subsets but was consistent across the three individuals. The repertoire findings for the naive and memory subsets could not be validated against a ground truth, as none was available. After error correction, only a single occurrence was seen for over 95% of naive TCR sequences, so much steeper abundance distributions were produced than in memory subsets. Gini index rose and Shannon and inverse Simpson diversity fell from naive through CM, EM and EMRA in both CD4 and CD8 cells. Single alpha or beta chain sequences, rather than paired alpha/beta receptors, were used to define clonotypes. RNA-based TCR counts may be influenced by expression changes linked to T cell activation and differentiation.

Separate amplification of TCR alpha and beta chain libraries was performed from the second PCR step onward. The CMV status of each donor was determined by measuring IFNgamma production from CD4+ T cells after fresh PBMCs had been stimulated overnight with CMV viral lysate. Using Miltenyi beads, CD4 T cells were first positively selected, and CD8 T cells were then positively selected from the CD4-negative fraction. Cells were stained for CD3, CD4, CD8, CD45RA, CD27 and a live/dead dye and were sorted on a BD Aria II into four subsets based on CD45RA and CD27. For sorting, CD45RA-CD27- cells were defined as effector memory cells, while CD45RA+CD27- cells were defined as EMRA cells. Blood came from a few healthy volunteers, each fractionated into CD4 and CD8 T cells and then into four differentiation subsets. About 130 ml of peripheral blood was collected from each donor, and PBMC were isolated by Ficoll-Paque PLUS density-gradient centrifugation. Sorted cells were lysed in RLT buffer, after which RNA was extracted using a Qiagen RNeasy kit and stored at -80 degrees C.

Libraries were made using UMI-ligation and nested PCR. To cover both TRBC1 and TRBC2, the beta constant-region primer consisted of an equimolar mix of two oligonucleotides. The ligated cDNA went through four rounds of PCR with nested alpha and beta constant-region primers together with the SP2 primer. T4 RNA ligase 1 ligated a single-stranded oligonucleotide carrying the SP2 primer and a 12-nucleotide UMI to the cDNA 3' end. Incubation of the ligation reaction lasted roughly 19-24 hours at 16 degrees C. PCR2 was usually performed as a SYBR Green qPCR and halted at a preset threshold so that over-amplification would not occur. Agencourt AMPure XP magnetic beads were used for all purifications after the first. Library quantification was done by Qubit, followed by a TapeStation check on which the main peak was expected at around 650 bp. Pooled libraries were sequenced on an Illumina MiSeq using v2 2x251 paired-end kits, and typically roughly 1-2.1 million reads were obtained per sample. Each sample library was pooled at approximately 4.2 nM, and about 5-8% PhiX was included to improve cluster recognition. Per the authors' processing: FASTQ reads processed by Demultiplexor were assigned V and J genes by Decombinator through tag matching that tolerated a single base-pair mismatch. By using UMIs, Collapsinator corrected both sequencing errors and the frequency errors caused by PCR heterogeneity. TCRs were translated and CDR3s were extracted from the conserved cysteine to the FGXG phenylalanine by CDR3Translator, with non-productive sequences being flagged. Gini, Shannon entropy and inverse Simpson indices were computed after subsampling the repertoires to the same number of UMI-defined TCRs. Clonotype abundance distributions were fitted to a power law by maximum likelihood within the linear range. For one naive CD8 sample, the pipeline and MIGEC produced similar UMI counts, unique TCR numbers and clonal distributions. A set of 6,000 to 8,000 CMV-associated CDR3 sequences, compiled from VDJdb and a published dataset, was used to search the repertoires. TCRdb redid the processing of the public reads, applying fastp at Q25 and MiXCR, and retained in-frame beta chains. CDR3 protein duplicates are merged, each entry listing the most common genes and DNA. The V and J calls and clone size are TCRdb's, not the authors'. For this sample there are fewer than 10,000 distinct CDR3 sequences; 25% to 35% appear just once. Clones ranked in the top ten supply roughly 60% of the sample.

The chain couples TRBV7-9 to TRBJ2-3; tentative D gene TRBD1, with 5 bases matching. Sequencing was done on a sample of CD8+ TEMRA cells from blood. This specimen's cell subset or site label, interpreted: effector memory re-expressing CD45RA, CD45RA+ CD27-. This TCR was sampled from a human donor in good health. The sequence in DNA is TGTGCCAGCAGCCCCACAGGATGGGGATCCACAGATACGCAGTATTTT. This gives the protein CASSPTGWGSTDTQYF.